The rows below give T cell receptor beta chains drawn from one sample of a study of blood T cell repertoires in COVID-19. Using immunoSEQ multiplex PCR, the repertoire was profiled, and TCRdb retains in-frame clones only, with some absent. Of 200,000 or so clones listed, 85% to 90% are singletons. The source material was peripheral blood. The receptors derive from a man aged 25 to 40 with COVID-19, enrolled during active disease. CDR3s include the opening cysteine and the closing phenylalanine or tryptophan. The D gene is left open where the match is weak. Clone sizes are given selectively: once, few, many, or a class where the clone is expanded.

CDR3 protein,CDR3 DNA,D gene,V gene,clone size,J gene
CASSQADRGKTEAFF,TGCGCCAGCAGCCAAGCCGACAGGGGAAAGACTGAAGCTTTCTTT,TRBD1,TRBV4-1,.,TRBJ1-1
CASSPKTATSGANVLTF,TGTGCCAGCAGTCCAAAGACAGCGACCTCTGGGGCCAACGTCCTGACTTTC,.,TRBV27,.,TRBJ2-6
CASSMREETQYF,TGTGCCAGTAGTATGAGGGAGGAGACCCAGTACTTC,.,TRBV19,.,TRBJ2-5
CASSDGTVDSNQPQHF,TGTGCCAGCAGTGATGGGACAGTTGATAGCAATCAGCCCCAGCATTTT,TRBD1,TRBV6-1,.,TRBJ1-5
CASSPSTDRGDPYEQYF,TGTGCCAGCAGCCCAAGCACCGACAGGGGGGACCCCTACGAGCAGTACTTC,TRBD1,TRBV7-8,.,TRBJ2-7
CAISTGVTDTQYF,TGTGCCATCAGTACAGGGGTCACAGATACGCAGTATTTT,TRBD1,TRBV10-3,.,TRBJ2-3
CASSLKGGDGYTF,TGTGCCAGCAGCTTAAAGGGAGGGGATGGCTACACCTTC,.,TRBV7-9,.,TRBJ1-2
CASSIGTVYNEQFF,TGTGCCAGTAGTATTGGGACAGTCTACAATGAGCAGTTCTTC,TRBD1,TRBV19,.,TRBJ2-1
CATSSPKWTGSYEQYF,TGTGCCACCAGCTCCCCGAAATGGACAGGGTCCTACGAGCAGTACTTC,TRBD1,TRBV15,.,TRBJ2-7
CSTLGQYTEAFF,TGCAGCACACTCGGACAGTACACTGAAGCTTTCTTT,.,TRBV29-1,.,TRBJ1-1
CASNLGQGAYNEQFF,TGTGCCAGCAACCTCGGACAGGGGGCCTACAATGAGCAGTTCTTC,TRBD1,TRBV7-3,.,TRBJ2-1
CASSRDGAEAFF,TGTGCCAGCAGTCGCGACGGAGCTGAAGCTTTCTTT,.,TRBV7-6,.,TRBJ1-1
CASSPVFSYNSPLHF,TGTGCCAGCAGCCCGGTATTCTCCTATAATTCACCCCTCCACTTT,.,TRBV11-2,.,TRBJ1-6
CASRSRTSGQETQYF,TGTGCCAGCAGAAGTAGGACTAGCGGGCAAGAGACCCAGTACTTC,TRBD2,TRBV27,.,TRBJ2-5
CASSPHSYSNQPQHF,TGTGCCAGCAGCCCCCACAGCTATAGCAATCAGCCCCAGCATTTT,.,TRBV25-1,.,TRBJ1-5
CASSLVTGTNEKLFF,TGTGCCAGCAGTCTCGTGACAGGGACTAATGAAAAACTGTTTTTT,TRBD1,TRBV27,.,TRBJ1-4
CASSMVDREVYGYTF,TGTGCCAGTAGTATGGTCGACAGGGAGGTCTATGGCTACACCTTC,TRBD1,TRBV19,.,TRBJ1-2
CASSPRTNPYNEQFF,TGTGCCAGCTCACCTAGGACAAACCCTTACAATGAGCAGTTCTTC,.,TRBV18,.,TRBJ2-1
CASSPGTGDNQPQHF,TGTGCCAGCAGCCCCGGGACAGGGGACAATCAGCCCCAGCATTTT,TRBD1,TRBV7-9,.,TRBJ1-5
CASSSLGQFSYEQYF,TGTGCCAGCAGCAGTCTGGGCCAGTTCTCCTACGAGCAGTACTTC,.,TRBV5-6,.,TRBJ2-7
CASSFLTGGRVGSFF,TGTGCCAGCAGTTTCTTGACAGGGGGTCGGGTTGGGTCTTTCTTT,TRBD1,TRBV6-6,.,TRBJ1-1
CASSPGQGGGTGELFF,TGTGCCAGCTCACCCGGACAGGGAGGAGGCACCGGGGAGCTGTTTTTT,TRBD1,TRBV18,.,TRBJ2-2
CASSLDRGNGYTF,TGTGCCAGCAGCCTCGACAGGGGGAATGGCTACACCTTC,TRBD1,TRBV6-5,few,TRBJ1-2
CASSRQGTRNTEAFF,TGTGCCAGCAGCCGACAGGGGACGAGGAACACTGAAGCTTTCTTT,TRBD1,TRBV9,.,TRBJ1-1
CASSPRDSGDISYTF,TGTGCCAGCAGCCCAAGGGATTCAGGGGACATAAGCTACACCTTC,.,TRBV3-1/TRBV3-2,.,TRBJ1-2
CASSYRDSPYF,TGTGCCAGCAGCTACCGGGACAGTCCGTACTTC,TRBD1,TRBV28,.,TRBJ2-7